This TCR beta chain was obtained from a study of T cell changes during pregnancy in multiple sclerosis. TCRdb's copy holds only in-frame clones and misses some; the assay was immunoSEQ multiplex PCR. This repertoire shows more than 80,000 clones, around 90% found once; its top ten account for roughly 4%. The germline V gene encodes CDR1 SGHDT and CDR2 YYEEEE. Unmatched junction bases numbered 2, after V lost 4 bases and J lost 10 bases. The CDR3 covers 11 residues. On this clone: Additional DNA sequences in this sample encode the identical CDR3.

The TCR comes from a female donor in good health, serving as a control in a pregnancy study. Some clones in this sample may be carry-over from other donors' samples. This sample comprised PBMCs, obtained in the first trimester of pregnancy. The chain combines TRBV5-6 with TRBJ2-1, with TRBD2 identical over 7 bases. The DNA of the CDR3 is TGTGCCAGCAGCAAACTAGCGGAGCAGTTCTTC. It is translated as CASSKLAEQFF.